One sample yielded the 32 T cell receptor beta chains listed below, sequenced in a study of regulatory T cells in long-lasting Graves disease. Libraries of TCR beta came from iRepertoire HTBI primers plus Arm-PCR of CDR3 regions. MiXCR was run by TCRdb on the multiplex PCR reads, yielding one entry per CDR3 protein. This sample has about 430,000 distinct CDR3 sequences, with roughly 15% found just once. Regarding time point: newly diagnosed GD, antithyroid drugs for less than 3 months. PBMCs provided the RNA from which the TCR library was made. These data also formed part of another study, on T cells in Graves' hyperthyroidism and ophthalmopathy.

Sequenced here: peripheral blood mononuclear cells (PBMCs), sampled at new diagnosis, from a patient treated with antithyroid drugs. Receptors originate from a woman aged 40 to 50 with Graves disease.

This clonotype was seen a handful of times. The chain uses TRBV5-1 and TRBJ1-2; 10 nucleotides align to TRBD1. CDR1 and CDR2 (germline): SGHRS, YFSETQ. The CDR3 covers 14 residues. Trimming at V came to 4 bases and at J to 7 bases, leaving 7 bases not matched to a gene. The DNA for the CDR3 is TGCGCCAGCAGCCGGGACAGGGGAAAAGGTGGCTACACCTTC. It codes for CASSRDRGKGGYTF.

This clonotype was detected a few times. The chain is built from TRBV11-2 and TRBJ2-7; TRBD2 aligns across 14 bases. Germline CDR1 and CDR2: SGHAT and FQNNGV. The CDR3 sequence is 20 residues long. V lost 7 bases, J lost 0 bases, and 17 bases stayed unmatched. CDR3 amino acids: CASIARGTSGSLKGSYEQYF. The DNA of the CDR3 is TGTGCCAGCATTGCTAGGGGGACTAGCGGGAGCCTCAAAGGCTCCTACGAGCAGTACTTC.

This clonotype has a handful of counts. The CDR3, as DNA: TGTGCCAGCAGCCCAGGGAGTCCCATTAGCAATCAGCCCCAGCATTTT. Translating gives CASSPGSPISNQPQHF. V gene TRBV28 combines with J gene TRBJ1-5, with D maybe TRBD1 (5 bases). The length of the CDR3 is 16 residues. Trimming stripped 6 bases from V and 0 bases from J, with 15 bases between. Per the germline V gene, CDR1 is MDHEN and CDR2 is SYDVKM.

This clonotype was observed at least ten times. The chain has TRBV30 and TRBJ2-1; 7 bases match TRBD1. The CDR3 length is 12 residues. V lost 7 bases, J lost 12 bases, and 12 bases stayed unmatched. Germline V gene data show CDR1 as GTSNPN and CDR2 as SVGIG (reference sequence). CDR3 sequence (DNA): TGTGCCTCCCATAAGGGGGCTGGTGGGCAGTTCTTC. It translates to CASHKGAGGQFF. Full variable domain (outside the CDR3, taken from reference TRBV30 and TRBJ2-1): SQTIHQWPATLVQPVGSPLSLECTVEGTSNPNLYWYRQAAGRGLQLLFYSVGIGQISSEVPQNLSASRPQDRQFILSSKKLLLSDSGFYLCASHKGAGGQFFGPGTRLTVL.

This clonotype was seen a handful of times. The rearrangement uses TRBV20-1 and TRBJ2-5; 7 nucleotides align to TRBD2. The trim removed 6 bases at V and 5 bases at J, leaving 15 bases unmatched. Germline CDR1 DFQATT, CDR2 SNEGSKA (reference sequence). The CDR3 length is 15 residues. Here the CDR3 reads CSARRLGGSEETQYF. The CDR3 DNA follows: TGCAGTGCACGGCGACTAGGCGGGAGTGAGGAGACCCAGTACTTC.

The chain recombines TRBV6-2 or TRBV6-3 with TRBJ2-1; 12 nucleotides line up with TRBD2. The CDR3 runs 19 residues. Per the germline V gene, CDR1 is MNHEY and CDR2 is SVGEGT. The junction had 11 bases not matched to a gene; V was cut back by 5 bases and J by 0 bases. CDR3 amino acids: CASSPGGTSGSSSYNEQFF. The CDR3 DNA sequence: TGTGCCAGCAGTCCAGGAGGGACTAGCGGGTCCAGCTCCTACAATGAGCAGTTCTTC.

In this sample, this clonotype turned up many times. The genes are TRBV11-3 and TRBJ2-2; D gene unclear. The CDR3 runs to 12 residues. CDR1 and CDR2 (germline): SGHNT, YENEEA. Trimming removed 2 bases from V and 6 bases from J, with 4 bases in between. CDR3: CASSLSSGELFF. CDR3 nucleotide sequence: TGTGCCAGCAGCTTAAGTTCCGGGGAGCTGTTTTTT.

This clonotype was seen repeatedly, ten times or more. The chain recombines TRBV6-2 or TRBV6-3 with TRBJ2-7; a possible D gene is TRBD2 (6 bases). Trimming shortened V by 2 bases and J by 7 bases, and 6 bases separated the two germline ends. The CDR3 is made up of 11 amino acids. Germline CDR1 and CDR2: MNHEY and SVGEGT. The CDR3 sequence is CASSYAGEQYF. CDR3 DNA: TGTGCCAGCAGTTACGCGGGGGAGCAGTACTTC.

CDR3 amino acids: CASSLAGDPWSNQPQHF. The CDR3 coding sequence is TGTGCCAGCAGCTTAGCAGGGGACCCGTGGAGCAATCAGCCCCAGCATTTT. This rearrangement joins TRBV7-2 to TRBJ1-5, with D perhaps matching TRBD1 (5 bases). Trimming pared 0 bases from V and 1 base from J, leaving 13 bases between. The length of the CDR3 is 17 residues. Germline V gene lookup returns CDR1 SGHTA and CDR2 FQGNSA.

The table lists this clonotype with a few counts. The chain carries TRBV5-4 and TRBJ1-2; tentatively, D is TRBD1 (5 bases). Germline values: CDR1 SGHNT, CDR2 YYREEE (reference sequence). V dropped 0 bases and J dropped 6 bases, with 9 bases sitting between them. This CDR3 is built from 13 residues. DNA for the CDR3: TGTGCCAGCAGCTTGGTGTCGGGGGATGGCTACACCTTC. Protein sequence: CASSLVSGDGYTF.

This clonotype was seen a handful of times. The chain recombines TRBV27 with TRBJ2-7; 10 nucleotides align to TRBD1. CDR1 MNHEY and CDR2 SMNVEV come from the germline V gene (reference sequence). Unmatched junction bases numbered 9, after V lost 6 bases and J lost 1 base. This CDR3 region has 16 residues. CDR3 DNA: TGTGCCAGCAGCTATTCTGGACAGGGGGTTTCCTACGAGCAGTACTTC. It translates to CASSYSGQGVSYEQYF.

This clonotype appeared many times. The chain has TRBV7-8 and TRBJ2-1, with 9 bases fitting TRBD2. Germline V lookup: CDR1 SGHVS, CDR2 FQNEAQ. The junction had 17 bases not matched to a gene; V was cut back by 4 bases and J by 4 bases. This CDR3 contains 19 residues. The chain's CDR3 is CASSSQQGVQRGVYNEQFF. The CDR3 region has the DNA TGTGCCAGCAGCTCACAACAGGGAGTGCAGCGGGGGGTTTACAATGAGCAGTTCTTC.

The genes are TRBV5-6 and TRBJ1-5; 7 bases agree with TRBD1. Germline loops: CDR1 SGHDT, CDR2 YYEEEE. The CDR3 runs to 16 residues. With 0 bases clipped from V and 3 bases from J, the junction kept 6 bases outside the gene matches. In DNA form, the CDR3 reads TGTGCCAGCAGCTTGGAGGGACAGCTACCCAATCAGCCCCAGCATTTT. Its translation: CASSLEGQLPNQPQHF.

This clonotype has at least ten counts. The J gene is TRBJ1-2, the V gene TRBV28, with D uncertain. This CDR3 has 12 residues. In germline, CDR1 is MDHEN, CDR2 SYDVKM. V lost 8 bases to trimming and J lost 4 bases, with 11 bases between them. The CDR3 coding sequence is TGTGCCAGCGGAGAAAAAACCTATGGCTACACCTTC. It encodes CASGEKTYGYTF.

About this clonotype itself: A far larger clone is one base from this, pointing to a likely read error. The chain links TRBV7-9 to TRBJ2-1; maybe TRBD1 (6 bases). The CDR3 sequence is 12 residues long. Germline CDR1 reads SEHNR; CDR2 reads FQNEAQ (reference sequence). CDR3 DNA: TGTGCCAGCAGTTTAGGGGGAAGTGAGCAGTTCTTC. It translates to CASSLGGSEQFF.

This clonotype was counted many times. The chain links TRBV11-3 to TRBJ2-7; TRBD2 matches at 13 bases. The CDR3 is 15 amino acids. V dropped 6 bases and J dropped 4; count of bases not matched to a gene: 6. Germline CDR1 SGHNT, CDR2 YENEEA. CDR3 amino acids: CASRDRTSGSYEQYF. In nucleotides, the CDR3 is TGTGCCAGCAGAGACCGGACTAGCGGGAGTTACGAGCAGTACTTC.

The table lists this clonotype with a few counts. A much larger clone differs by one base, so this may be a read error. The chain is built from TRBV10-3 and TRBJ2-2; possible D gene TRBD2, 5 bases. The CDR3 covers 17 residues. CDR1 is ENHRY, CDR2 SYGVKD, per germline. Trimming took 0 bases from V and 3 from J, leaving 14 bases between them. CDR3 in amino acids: CAISESTRGKYTGELFF. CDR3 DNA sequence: TGTGCCATCAGTGAGTCGACTCGAGGGAAGTACACCGGGGAGCTGTTTTTT.

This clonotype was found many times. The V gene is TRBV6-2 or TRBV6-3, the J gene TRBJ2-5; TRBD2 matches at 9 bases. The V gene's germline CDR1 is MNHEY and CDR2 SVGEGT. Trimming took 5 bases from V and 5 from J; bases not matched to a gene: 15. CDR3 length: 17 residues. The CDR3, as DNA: TGTGCCAGCAGTGATACCGGGACTAGCAGTCTCTGGGAGACCCAGTACTTC. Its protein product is CASSDTGTSSLWETQYF.

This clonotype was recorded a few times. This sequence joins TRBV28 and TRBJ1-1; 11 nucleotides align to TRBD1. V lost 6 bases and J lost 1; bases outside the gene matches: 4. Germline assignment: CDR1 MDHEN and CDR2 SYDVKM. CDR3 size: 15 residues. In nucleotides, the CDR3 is TGTGCCAGCAGGGGTGGGACAGGGGGGAACACTGAAGCTTTCTTT. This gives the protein CASRGGTGGNTEAFF. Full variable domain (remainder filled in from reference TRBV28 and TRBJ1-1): DVKVTQSSRYLVKRTGEKVFLECVQDMDHENMFWYRQDPGLGLRLIYFSYDVKMKEKGDIPEGYSVSREKKERFSLILESASTNQTSMYLCASRGGTGGNTEAFFGQGTRLTVV.

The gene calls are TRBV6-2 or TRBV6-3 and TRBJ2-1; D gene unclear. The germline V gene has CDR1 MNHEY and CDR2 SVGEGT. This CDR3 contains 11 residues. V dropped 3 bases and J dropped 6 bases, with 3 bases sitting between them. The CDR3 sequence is CASSYINEQFF. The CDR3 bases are TGTGCCAGCAGTTATATCAATGAGCAGTTCTTC.

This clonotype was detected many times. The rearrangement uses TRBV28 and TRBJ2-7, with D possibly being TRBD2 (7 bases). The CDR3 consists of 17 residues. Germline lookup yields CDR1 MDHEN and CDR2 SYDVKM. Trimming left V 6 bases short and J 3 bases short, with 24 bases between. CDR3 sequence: CASSSIGGGGFHYEQYF. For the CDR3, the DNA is TGTGCCAGCAGCTCAATAGGGGGAGGGGGGTTTCACTACGAGCAGTACTTC.

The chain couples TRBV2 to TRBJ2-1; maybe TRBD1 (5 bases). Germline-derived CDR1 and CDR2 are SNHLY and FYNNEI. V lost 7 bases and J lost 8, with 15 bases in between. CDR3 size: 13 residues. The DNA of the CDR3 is TGTGCCAGCAACACAGGAGAGAGGTATGAGCAGTTCTTC. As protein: CASNTGERYEQFF.

The CDR3 is CASSIDRGQPQHF. The CDR3 DNA is TGTGCCAGTAGTATAGATCGGGGACAGCCCCAGCATTTT. V usage is TRBV19 and J usage is TRBJ1-5; no clear D gene. Trimming cost V 0 bases and J 7 bases, with 7 bases left between them. CDR1 LNHDA and CDR2 SQIVND come from the germline V gene (reference sequence). This CDR3 contains 13 residues.

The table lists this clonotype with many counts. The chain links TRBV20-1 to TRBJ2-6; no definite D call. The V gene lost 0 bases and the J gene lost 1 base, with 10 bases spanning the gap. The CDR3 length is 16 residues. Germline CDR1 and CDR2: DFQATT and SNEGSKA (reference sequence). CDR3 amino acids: CSARDVRASGANVLTF. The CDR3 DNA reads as TGCAGTGCTAGAGATGTTCGGGCTTCTGGGGCCAACGTCCTGACTTTC.

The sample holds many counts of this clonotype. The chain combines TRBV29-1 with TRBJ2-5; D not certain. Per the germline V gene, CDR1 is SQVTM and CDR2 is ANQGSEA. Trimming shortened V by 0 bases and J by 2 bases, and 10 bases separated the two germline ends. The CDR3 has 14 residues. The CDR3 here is CSVEESGQQETQYF. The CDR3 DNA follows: TGCAGCGTTGAAGAAAGTGGGCAGCAAGAGACCCAGTACTTC.

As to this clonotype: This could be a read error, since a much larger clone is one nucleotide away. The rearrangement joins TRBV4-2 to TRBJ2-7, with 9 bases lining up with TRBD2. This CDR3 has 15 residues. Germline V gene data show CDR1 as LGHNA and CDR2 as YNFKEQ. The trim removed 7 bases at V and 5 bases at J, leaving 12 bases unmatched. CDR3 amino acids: CASIASGGRADEQYF. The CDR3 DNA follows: TGTGCCAGCATCGCGTCGGGCGGGAGGGCCGACGAGCAGTACTTC.

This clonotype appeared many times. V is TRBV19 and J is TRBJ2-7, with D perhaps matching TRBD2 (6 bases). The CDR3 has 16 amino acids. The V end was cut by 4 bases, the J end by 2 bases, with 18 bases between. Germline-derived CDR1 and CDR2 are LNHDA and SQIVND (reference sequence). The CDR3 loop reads CASSKIRGFSAYEQYF. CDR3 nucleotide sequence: TGTGCCAGTAGTAAGATCCGGGGGTTCTCCGCCTACGAGCAGTACTTC.

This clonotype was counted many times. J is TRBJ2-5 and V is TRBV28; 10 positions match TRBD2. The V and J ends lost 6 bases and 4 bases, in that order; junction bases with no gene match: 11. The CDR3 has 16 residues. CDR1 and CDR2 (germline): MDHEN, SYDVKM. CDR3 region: CASRALRLAGGETQYF. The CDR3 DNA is TGTGCCAGCAGGGCTTTGAGACTAGCGGGTGGAGAGACCCAGTACTTC.

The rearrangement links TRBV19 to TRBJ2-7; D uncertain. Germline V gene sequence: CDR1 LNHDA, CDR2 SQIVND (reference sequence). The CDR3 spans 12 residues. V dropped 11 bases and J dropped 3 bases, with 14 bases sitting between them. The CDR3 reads CALWRLRYEQYF. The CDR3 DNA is TGTGCCCTGTGGCGGTTACGCTACGAGCAGTACTTC.

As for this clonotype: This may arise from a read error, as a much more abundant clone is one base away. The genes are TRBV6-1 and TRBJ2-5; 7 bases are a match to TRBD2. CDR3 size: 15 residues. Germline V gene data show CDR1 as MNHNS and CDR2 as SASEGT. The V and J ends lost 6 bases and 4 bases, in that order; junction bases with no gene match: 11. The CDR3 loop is CASSSHGLVGETQYF. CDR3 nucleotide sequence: TGTGCCAGCAGCAGCCACGGACTAGTTGGAGAGACCCAGTACTTC.

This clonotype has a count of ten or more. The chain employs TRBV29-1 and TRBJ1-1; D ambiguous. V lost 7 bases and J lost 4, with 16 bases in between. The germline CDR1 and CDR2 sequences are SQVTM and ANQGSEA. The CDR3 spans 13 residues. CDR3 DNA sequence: TGCAGCGCTACCCCCAACCTTGGCACTGAAGCTTTCTTT. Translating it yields CSATPNLGTEAFF. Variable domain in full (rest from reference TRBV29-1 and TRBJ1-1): SAVISQKPSRDICQRGTSLTIQCQVDSQVTMMFWYRQQPGQSLTLIATANQGSEATYESGFVIDKFPISRPNLTFSTLTVSNMSPEDSSIYLCSATPNLGTEAFFGQGTRLTVV.

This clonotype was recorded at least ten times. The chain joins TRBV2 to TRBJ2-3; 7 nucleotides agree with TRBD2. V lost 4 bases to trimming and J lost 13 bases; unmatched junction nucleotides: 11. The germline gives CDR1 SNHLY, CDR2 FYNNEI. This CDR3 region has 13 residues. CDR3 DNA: TGTGCCAGCAGTGTAGAGACTAGCTTGTCCGAGTATTTT. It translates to CASSVETSLSEYF.